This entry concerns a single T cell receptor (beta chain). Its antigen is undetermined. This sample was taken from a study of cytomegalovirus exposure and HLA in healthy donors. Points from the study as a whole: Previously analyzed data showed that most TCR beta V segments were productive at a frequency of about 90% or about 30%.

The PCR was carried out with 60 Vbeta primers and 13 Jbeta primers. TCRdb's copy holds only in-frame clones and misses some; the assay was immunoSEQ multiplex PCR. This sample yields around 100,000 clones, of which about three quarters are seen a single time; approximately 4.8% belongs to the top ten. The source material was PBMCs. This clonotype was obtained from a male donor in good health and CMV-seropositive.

CDR3 bases: TGTGCCAGCAGCTCCGCGGGGACTAGCCTAGAGACCCAGTACTTC. Protein: CASSSAGTSLETQYF. The chain is built from TRBV7-7 and TRBJ2-5, with 9 bases aligning to TRBD2. V dropped 4 bases and J dropped 4; count of bases not matched to a gene: 7. The CDR3 extends over 15 amino acids. Looked up from germline, CDR1 is SSHAT and CDR2 is FNYEAQ (reference sequence).